This TCR beta chain was recovered during a study of blood T cell repertoires in COVID-19. Trimming removed 5 bases from V and 2 bases from J; junction bases left unmatched: 10. Germline V CDR1 and CDR2: SGHTA, FQGNSA. The CDR3 covers 16 residues. The data were produced by immunoSEQ multiplex PCR, yet TCRdb's version contains in-frame clones alone and is incomplete. This sample yields a few hundred thousand clones, of which roughly nine tenths are seen a single time; approximately 5.4% belongs to the top ten. Clinical history reported by participants formed the basis on which cohorts were assigned. The TCR sequence derives from a woman in her thirties who had recovered from COVID-19. The V and J genes are TRBV7-2 and TRBJ2-5; 8 positions match TRBD2. Sequenced input: PBMCs or T cells enriched from blood (not recorded which). CDR3 DNA sequence: TGTGCCAGCAGCCCGGGGGGGGGACGCGTGCAAGAGACCCAGTACTTC. Translated: CASSPGGGRVQETQYF.